This paragraph covers one TCR beta chain sequence. Its antigen is not identified. The data were taken from a study of long-term antiretroviral therapy in people with HIV. Study-level results: Samples were collected from about 2003 to 2018 under possibly less effective ART regimens.

Version v3.0 of the immunoSEQ assay ran at survey level. TCRdb's copy holds only in-frame clones and misses some; the assay was immunoSEQ multiplex PCR. The sample yields roughly 15,000 clones, around nine tenths seen once. Germline V gene lookup returns CDR1 SGHVS and CDR2 FNYEAQ. The V end lost 2 bases, the J end lost 7 bases, and 14 bases lay between the germline ends. This CDR3 contains 15 residues. The study drew at least one pre-ART and at least two post-ART PBMC samples from every donor. The source of this sequence is a woman aged 25 to 45 with HIV. The sample in question was unsorted PBMCs, obtained 2.2 to 2.3 years before starting antiretroviral therapy. The chain employs TRBV7-6 and TRBJ2-2; a possible D gene is TRBD2 (6 bases). The chain's CDR3 is CASSLLMGGNGELFF. The CDR3 region has the DNA TGTGCCAGCAGCTTACTTATGGGAGGAAACGGGGAGCTGTTTTTT.